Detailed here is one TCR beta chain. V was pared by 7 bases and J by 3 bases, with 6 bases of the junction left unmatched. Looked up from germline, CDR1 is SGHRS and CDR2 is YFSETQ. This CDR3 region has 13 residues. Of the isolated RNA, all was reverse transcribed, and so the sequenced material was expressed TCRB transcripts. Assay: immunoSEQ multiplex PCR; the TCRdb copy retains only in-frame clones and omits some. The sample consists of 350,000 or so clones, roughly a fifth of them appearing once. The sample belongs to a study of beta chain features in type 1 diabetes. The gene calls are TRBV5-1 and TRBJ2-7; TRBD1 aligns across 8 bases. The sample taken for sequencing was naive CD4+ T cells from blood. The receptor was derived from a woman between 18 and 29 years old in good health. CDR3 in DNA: TGCGCCAGCGGCAGGGGGCCGGACTACGAGCAGTACTTC. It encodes CASGRGPDYEQYF.